The present TCR beta chain was sequenced within a study of blood T cell repertoires in COVID-19. Study background: There were acute and convalescent COVID-19 samples, and they came from the United States, Italy and Spain. PBMCs, B-cell-depleted T cells, or T cells provided the cDNA or gDNA that made up the material.

CDR3 length equals 13 residues. The germline gives CDR1 SGHNT, CDR2 YYREEE (reference sequence). Trimming removed 3 bases from V and 10 bases from J, with 16 bases in between. Original analysis: Researchers report that nucleated cell counts were estimated from reference gene primer amplification. The data were produced by immunoSEQ multiplex PCR, yet TCRdb's version contains in-frame clones alone and is incomplete. V and J calls and clone size come straight from that table; D and trimming were deduced from the DNA. The data hold around 78,000 clones, with 86% observed a single time. The sequencing sample was made of peripheral blood. The receptor comes from a man aged 45-65 years with active or convalescent COVID-19. The chain uses TRBV5-4 and TRBJ1-1, with D perhaps matching TRBD1 (6 bases). Here the CDR3 DNA reads TGTGCCAGCAGCTATGGGACCGCCAGGGGAGCTTTCTTT. Amino acid sequence: CASSYGTARGAFF.